This T cell receptor beta chain was recovered during a study of CD8+CD57+ T cells in acquired aplastic anemia. Per the germline V gene, CDR1 is ENHRY and CDR2 is SYGVKD. The J segment lost 6 bases and the V segment lost 0 bases, leaving 8 bases of the junction unmatched. The CDR3 runs to 17 residues. Only one count was recorded for this clonotype. The use of genomic DNA as template underpinned the TCR beta VDJ and CDR3 profiling. TCRdb passed the reads through MiXCR, listing each CDR3 protein once. The sample yields approximately 300,000 distinct CDR3 sequences, under 60% seen once. It was patients with CD8+CD57+ cell expansion by flow cytometry who were chosen for sequencing.

This clonotype was sampled from a human donor with aplastic anemia. The sequencing input was sorted CD4+, CD8+, or CD8+CD57+ T cells (not recorded which) from PBMCs. V gene TRBV10-3 combines with J gene TRBJ2-2; 9 positions match TRBD1. Here the CDR3 reads CAISESRTGAGAGELFF. The CDR3 nucleotides read TGTGCCATCAGTGAGTCGCGGACAGGGGCGGGAGCCGGGGAGCTGTTTTTT.